One and the same sample provided the 8 T cell receptor beta chains below, sequenced in a study of blood T cells in healthy people across ages. Alongside a J-beta primer mix, a sample-barcoded 5' primer served in a second PCR lasting roughly 6 to 12 cycles. TCRdb re-called the 5' RACE reads through MiXCR, storing one row per CDR3 protein. The sample holds about 1,800,000 distinct CDR3 sequences; 28% are singletons and the top ten take 7.7%. The source material was blood. These receptors originate from a woman aged 30 to 39 in good health.

This clonotype was seen more than once but under ten times. This rearrangement joins TRBV20-1 to TRBJ2-5, with TRBD1 matching 11 bases. Germline loops: CDR1 DFQATT, CDR2 SNEGSKA (reference sequence). CDR3 length: 13 amino acids. After removal of 5 bases from V and 4 bases from J, the junction contained 3 bases not matched to a gene. CDR3 sequence reads: CSASGTGGETQYF. The CDR3 DNA reads as TGCAGTGCTTCCGGGACAGGGGGAGAGACCCAGTACTTC.

The chain combines TRBV30 with TRBJ2-7; D is perhaps TRBD1 (5 bases). This CDR3 has 12 residues. V gave up 2 bases and J gave up 7 bases, with 12 bases separating them. Germline assignment: CDR1 GTSNPN and CDR2 SVGIG (reference sequence). The CDR3 DNA reads TGTGCCTGGAGTCAGGACATCCGTGAGCAGTACTTC. It is translated as CAWSQDIREQYF.

Many counts were recorded for this clonotype. J is TRBJ2-7 and V is TRBV20-1; possibly TRBD1 or TRBD2 for D (7 bases each). Germline values: CDR1 DFQATT, CDR2 SNEGSKA (reference sequence). This CDR3 has 15 amino acids. V was shortened by 1 base and J by 5 bases, with 18 bases between the two germline ends. The CDR3 DNA is TGCAGTGCTAGAGGCTCCAGGGGGGGGGCCCACGAGCAGTACTTC. This gives the protein CSARGSRGGAHEQYF.

The chain is built from TRBV7-2 and TRBJ1-1; D is undetermined. The CDR3 loop spans 13 amino acids. Trimming shortened V by 7 bases and J by 0 bases, and 9 bases separated the two germline ends. Germline V gene lookup returns CDR1 SGHTA and CDR2 FQGNSA. This CDR3 is CASTPELNTEAFF. CDR3 coding DNA: TGTGCCAGCACCCCGGAATTGAACACTGAAGCTTTCTTT.

This clonotype has at least ten counts. The CDR3 sequence: CSVREGKGPHGYTF. As DNA, the CDR3 is TGCAGCGTTCGGGAGGGGAAGGGCCCACATGGCTACACCTTC. This chain links TRBV29-1 with TRBJ1-2, with D possibly TRBD1 on 5 matching bases. V shed 5 bases and J shed 6 bases, with 19 bases lying between them. Germline V lookup: CDR1 SQVTM, CDR2 ANQGSEA. This CDR3 has 14 amino acids.

This clonotype was seen only a few times. The chain joins TRBV15 to TRBJ2-7; TRBD1 matches 10 bases. Germline-derived CDR1 and CDR2 are LNHNV and YYDKDF (reference sequence). V shed 1 base, J shed 1 base, and the junction held 4 bases outside the gene matches. CDR3 length equals 16 residues. The CDR3 region is CATSRGTGGLSYEQYF. The CDR3 coding sequence is TGTGCCACCAGCAGAGGGACAGGGGGGTTATCCTACGAGCAGTACTTC.

This clonotype appeared many times. Here the CDR3 reads CASSQELGQGNQPQHF. The CDR3 DNA sequence: TGCGCCAGCAGCCAAGAGTTGGGCCAGGGGAATCAGCCCCAGCATTTT. V gene TRBV4-3 combines with J gene TRBJ1-5, with D perhaps TRBD1 (6 bases). Germline CDR1 LGHNA, CDR2 YSLEER. The CDR3 totals 16 residues. V shed 0 bases and J shed 4 bases, with 13 bases lying between them.

The chain carries TRBV5-1 and TRBJ1-2, with 7 bases identical to TRBD1. This CDR3 is built from 13 residues. V shed 4 bases and J 5 bases; nucleotides not matched to a gene: 5. Germline loops: CDR1 SGHRS, CDR2 YFSETQ. The CDR3 protein is CASSQMGQYGYTF. The DNA for the CDR3 is TGCGCCAGCAGCCAAATGGGACAGTATGGCTACACCTTC.